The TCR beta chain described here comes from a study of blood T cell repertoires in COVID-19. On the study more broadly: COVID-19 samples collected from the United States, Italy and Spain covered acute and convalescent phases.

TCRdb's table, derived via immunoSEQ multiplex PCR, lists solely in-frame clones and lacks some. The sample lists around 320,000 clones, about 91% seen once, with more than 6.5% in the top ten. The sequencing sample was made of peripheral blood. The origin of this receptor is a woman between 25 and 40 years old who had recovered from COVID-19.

This CDR3 is CASSPQAGNQPQHF. The CDR3 DNA reads as TGTGCCAGCAGTCCACAGGCGGGCAATCAGCCCCAGCATTTT. This sequence joins TRBV6-5 and TRBJ1-5, with a possible D match to TRBD1 (5 bases). Trimming stripped 5 bases from V and 2 bases from J, with 10 bases between. Germline V gene data show CDR1 as MNHEY and CDR2 as SVGAGI. The CDR3 contains 14 residues.